This TCR beta chain was sequenced in a study of technical replicates of blood from a few donors. Sequencing was performed with immunoSEQ multiplex PCR; in TCRdb, only in-frame clones are kept and a portion is missing. The sample shows approximately 80,000 clones, more than 95% of them seen only once. CDR1 is SNHLY and CDR2 is FYNNEI in the germline V gene. Unmatched junction bases numbered 11, after V lost 2 bases and J lost 1 base. The CDR3 length is 17 residues. This clonotype was sampled from a human donor in good health. The specimen was T cells isolated from PBMCs. This chain uses TRBV2 with TRBJ2-7; TRBD1 agrees at 7 bases. For the CDR3, the DNA is TGTGCCAGCAGTGAACCGATCTTTAGACAGGGATCCTACGAGCAGTACTTC. This encodes CASSEPIFRQGSYEQYF.